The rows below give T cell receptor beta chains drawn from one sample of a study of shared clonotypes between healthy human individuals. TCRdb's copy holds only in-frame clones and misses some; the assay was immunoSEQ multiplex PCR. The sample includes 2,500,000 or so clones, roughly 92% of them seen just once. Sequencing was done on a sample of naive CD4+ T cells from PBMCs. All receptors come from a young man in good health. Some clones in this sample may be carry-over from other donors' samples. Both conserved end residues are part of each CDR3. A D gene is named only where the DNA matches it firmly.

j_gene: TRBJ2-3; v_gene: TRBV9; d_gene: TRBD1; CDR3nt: TGTGCCAGCAGCGCAATCCCGGGACAGGGCACAGATACGCAGTATTTT; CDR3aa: CASSAIPGQGTDTQYF
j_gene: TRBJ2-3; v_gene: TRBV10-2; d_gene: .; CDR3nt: TGCGCCAGCAGTTTTGGAGATACGCAGTATTTT; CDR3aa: CASSFGDTQYF
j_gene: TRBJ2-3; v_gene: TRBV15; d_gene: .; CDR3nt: TGTGCCACCAGCAGACTTGAACAGGGTGTGGCAGATACGCAGTATTTT; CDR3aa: CATSRLEQGVADTQYF
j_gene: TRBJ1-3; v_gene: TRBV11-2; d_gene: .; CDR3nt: TGTGCCAGCAGCTTTGGGGTCCCCAGGGCCTCTGGAAACACCATATATTTT; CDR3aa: CASSFGVPRASGNTIYF
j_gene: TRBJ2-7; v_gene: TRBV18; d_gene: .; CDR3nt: TGTGCCAGCTCACCCTACCAGGGGGGGATGGGAGGCGAGCAGTACTTC; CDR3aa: CASSPYQGGMGGEQYF
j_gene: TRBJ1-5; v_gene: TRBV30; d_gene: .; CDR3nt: TGTGCCTGGAGTGGGTTTGAATTTAATCAGCCCCAGCATTTT; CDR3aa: CAWSGFEFNQPQHF
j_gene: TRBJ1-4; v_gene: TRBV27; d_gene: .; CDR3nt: TGTGCCAGTGGTGGTTCGAGGGAAAAACTGTTTTTT; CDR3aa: CASGGSREKLFF
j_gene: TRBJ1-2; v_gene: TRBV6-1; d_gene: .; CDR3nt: TGTGCCAGCAGCCCAACAACCTCTTATGGCTACACCTTC; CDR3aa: CASSPTTSYGYTF
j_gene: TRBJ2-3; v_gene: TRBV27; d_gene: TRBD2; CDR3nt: TGTGCCAGCAGCCCGATACTAGCGGGCACAGATACGCAGTATTTT; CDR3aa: CASSPILAGTDTQYF
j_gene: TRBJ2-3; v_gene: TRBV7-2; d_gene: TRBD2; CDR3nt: TGTGCCAGCAGCGACGGGACTATTATTACAGATACGCAGTATTTT; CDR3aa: CASSDGTIITDTQYF
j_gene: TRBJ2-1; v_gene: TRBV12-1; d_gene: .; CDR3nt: TGTGCCAGCAGCTTTCCAACAGGGGAAGTAAATGAGCAGTTCTTC; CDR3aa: CASSFPTGEVNEQFF
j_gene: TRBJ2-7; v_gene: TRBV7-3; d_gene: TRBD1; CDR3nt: TGTGCCAGCAGTCCACCCTCCGGGACAGGGGCCCACGAGCAGTACTTC; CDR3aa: CASSPPSGTGAHEQYF
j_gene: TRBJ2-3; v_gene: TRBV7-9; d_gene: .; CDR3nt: TGTGCCAGCAGTTACAGGGACACAGATACGCAGTATTTT; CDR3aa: CASSYRDTDTQYF
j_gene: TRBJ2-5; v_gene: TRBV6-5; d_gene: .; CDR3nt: TGTGCCAGCAGTTACACGGCGGGATCGGGAGAGACCCAGTACTTC; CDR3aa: CASSYTAGSGETQYF
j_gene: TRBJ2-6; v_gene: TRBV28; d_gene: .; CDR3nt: TGTGCCAGCAGGTTGGGGGGCATTGGGGCCAACGTCCTGACTTTC; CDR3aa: CASRLGGIGANVLTF
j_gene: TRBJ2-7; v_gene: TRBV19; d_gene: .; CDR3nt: TGTGCCAGTAGTATAGTGTTTAGCTCCTACGAGCAGTACTTC; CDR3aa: CASSIVFSSYEQYF
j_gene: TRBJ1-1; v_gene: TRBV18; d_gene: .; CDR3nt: TGTGCCAGCTCACCATACGGGCAGTCGAACACTGAAGCTTTCTTT; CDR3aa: CASSPYGQSNTEAFF
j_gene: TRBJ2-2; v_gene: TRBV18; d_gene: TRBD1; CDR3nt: TGTGCCAGCTCAACGCGACAGGGAAACACCGGGGAGCTGTTTTTT; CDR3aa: CASSTRQGNTGELFF
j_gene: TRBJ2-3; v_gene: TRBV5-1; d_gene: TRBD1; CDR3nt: TGCGCCAGCAGCTTAGGAGGACAGGGGGAGACAGATACGCAGTATTTT; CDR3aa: CASSLGGQGETDTQYF
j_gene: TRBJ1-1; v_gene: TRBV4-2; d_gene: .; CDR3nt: TGTGCCAGCAGCGCCCGCCCTCATGGTGTGGGCACTGAAGCTTTCTTT; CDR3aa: CASSARPHGVGTEAFF
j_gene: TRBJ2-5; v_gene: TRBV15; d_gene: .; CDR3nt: TGTGCCACCGGTCGTCCCCAGTACTTC; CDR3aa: CATGRPQYF
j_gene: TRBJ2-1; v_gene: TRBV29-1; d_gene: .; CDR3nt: TGCAGCGTCGGGGGCACGAATGAGCAGTTCTTC; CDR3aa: CSVGGTNEQFF
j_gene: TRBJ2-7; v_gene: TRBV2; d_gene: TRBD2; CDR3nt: TGTGCCAGCAGTCTCGAGCGGGAGGAAAACGAGCAGTACTTC; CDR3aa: CASSLEREENEQYF
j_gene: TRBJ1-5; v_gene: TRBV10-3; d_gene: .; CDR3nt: TGTGCCGCGGGGACGGTTAGCAATCAGCCCCAGCATTTT; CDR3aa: CAAGTVSNQPQHF
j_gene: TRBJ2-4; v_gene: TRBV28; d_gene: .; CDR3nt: TGTGCCAGCAGTTCCCCGGTCGGGGCCGAGATTCAGTACTTC; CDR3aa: CASSSPVGAEIQYF
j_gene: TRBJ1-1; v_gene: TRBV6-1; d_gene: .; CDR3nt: TGTGCCAGCAGTGAAGCGATCGGCGCCTACACTGAAGCTTTCTTT; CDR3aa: CASSEAIGAYTEAFF
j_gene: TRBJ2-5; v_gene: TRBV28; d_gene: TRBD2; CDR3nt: TGTGCCAGCAGTTTATATCGGGGGGGTAGGCAAGAGACCCAGTACTTC; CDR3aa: CASSLYRGGRQETQYF
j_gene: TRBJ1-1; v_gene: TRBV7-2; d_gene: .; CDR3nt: TGTGCCAGCAGCTCTTACATACAGGGCGCTGAAGCTTTCTTT; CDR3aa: CASSSYIQGAEAFF
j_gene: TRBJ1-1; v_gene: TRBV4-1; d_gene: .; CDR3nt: TGCGCCAGCAGCCAAGTGGGGTTCGGAGCTTTCTTT; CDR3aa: CASSQVGFGAFF
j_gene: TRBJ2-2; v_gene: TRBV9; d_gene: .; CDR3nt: TGTGCCAGCAAGGTGGGAGGGAACACCGGGGAGCTGTTTTTT; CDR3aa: CASKVGGNTGELFF
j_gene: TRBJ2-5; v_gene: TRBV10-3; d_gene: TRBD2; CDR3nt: TGTGCCATCAGTGTAGTGGCGGGGGGCCAAGAGACCCAGTACTTC; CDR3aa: CAISVVAGGQETQYF
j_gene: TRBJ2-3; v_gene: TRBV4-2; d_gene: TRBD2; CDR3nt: TGTGCCAGCAGCCAAGACGGGCTAGCGGGAACGGCGCAGTATTTT; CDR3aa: CASSQDGLAGTAQYF
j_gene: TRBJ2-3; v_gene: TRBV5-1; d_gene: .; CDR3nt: TGCGCCAGCAGCTTGGGATCGGTCACAGATACGCAGTATTTT; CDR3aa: CASSLGSVTDTQYF
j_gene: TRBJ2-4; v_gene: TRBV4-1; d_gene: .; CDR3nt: TGCGCCAGCAGCTCTCTGTACCGGGAGCAAAACATTCAGTACTTC; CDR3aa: CASSSLYREQNIQYF
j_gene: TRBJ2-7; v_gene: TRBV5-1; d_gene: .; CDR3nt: TGCGCCAGCAGCTCGTCGACAGGTGGCTACCCCGAGGTAGGATACGAGCAGTACTTC; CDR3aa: CASSSSTGGYPEVGYEQYF
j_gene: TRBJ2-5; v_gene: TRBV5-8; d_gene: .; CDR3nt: TGTGCCAGCAGCCCCGGGGACAGTCGCGGGGAGGCCCAGTACTTC; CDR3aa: CASSPGDSRGEAQYF
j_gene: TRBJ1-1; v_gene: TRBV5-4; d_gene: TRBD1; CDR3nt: TGTGCCAGCAGCCCGGGACAGGGCCTAATGAACACTGAAGCTTTCTTT; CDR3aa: CASSPGQGLMNTEAFF
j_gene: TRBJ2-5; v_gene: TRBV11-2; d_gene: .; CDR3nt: TGTGCCAGCAGCTTTGGCGAGACTCGAAAAGAGACCCAGTACTTC; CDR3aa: CASSFGETRKETQYF